This T cell receptor beta chain is drawn from a study of OX40 agonist ivuxolimab in advanced cancers. Profiled with immunoSEQ multiplex PCR; TCRdb holds only in-frame clones, not every one. This sample carries roughly 24,000 clones, roughly 90% of them seen once, and the ten largest clones take 30% to 35%. Patients were excluded for autoimmune disease history or systemic immunosuppression. Germline-derived CDR1 and CDR2 are SNHLY and FYNNEI. The CDR3 totals 16 residues. Deletions cut 8 bases from V and 1 base from J, with 18 bases between. The specimen was CD4+ or CD8+ T cells sorted from blood, collected in a trial of the OX40 agonist ivuxolimab. The clonotype originates from an adult with an advanced solid tumor such as melanoma, head and neck, liver or kidney cancer. V and J are TRBV2 and TRBJ1-3, with D unclear. CDR3 in amino acids: CASGRGTAPSGNTIYF. The CDR3 DNA sequence: TGTGCCAGCGGCCGGGGTACAGCCCCGTCTGGAAACACCATATATTTT.